The clone carrying this TCR beta chain was picked up one time. Its cognate antigen is unknown. This entry comes from a study of STAT5B mutations in CD4+ large granular lymphocyte leukemia. Study results and limitations: TRBV06-family usage was enriched in top patient clones (8/27) versus controls (2/35).

Authors' data handling: A productive frequency of 2.59 x 10-5 was the lowest detectable. Here immunoSEQ multiplex PCR was the method, and the copy in TCRdb shows in-frame clones only, minus some. V, J and clone size were drawn from that table, and D and trimming were deduced from the DNA. The table has about 29,000 clones, roughly 84% seen once. Germline CDR1 and CDR2: MNHNS and SASEGT. V lost 8 bases and J lost 11, with 21 bases in between. The CDR3 is 13 amino acids. The receptor's source is a human donor in good health. The sample taken for sequencing was CD4+ T cells from blood buffy coats. V and J are TRBV6-1 and TRBJ1-1; a weak D match, TRBD1 (5 bases). CDR3 in DNA: TGTGCCAGCTTAAGTTTTAGGGGCTCAGAGGCTTTCTTT. This sequence encodes CASLSFRGSEAFF.